These T cell receptor beta chains were read from a single sample in a study of blood T cell repertoires in COVID-19. Produced via immunoSEQ multiplex PCR; TCRdb's table is partial and in-frame only. The repertoire consists of roughly 400,000 clones, with around nine tenths occurring once and the leading ten covering approximately 1.3%. The sequenced sample consisted of PBMCs or T cells enriched from blood (not recorded which). These receptors were taken from a woman younger than 35 who had been exposed to COVID-19. Each CDR3 is given with its conserved first and last residue.

v_gene: TRBV5-8
j_gene: TRBJ1-2
CDR3aa: CASLGQPNYGYTF

v_gene: TRBV28
j_gene: TRBJ1-5
CDR3aa: CASSFNQVYQPQHF

v_gene: TRBV9
j_gene: TRBJ1-3
CDR3aa: CASSTGGSGNTIYF

v_gene: TRBV28
j_gene: TRBJ1-2
CDR3aa: CASSDLGQGVNPFYGYTF

v_gene: TRBV18
j_gene: TRBJ1-1
CDR3aa: CASSPRDSEAFF

v_gene: TRBV27
j_gene: TRBJ2-7
CDR3aa: CASSSLGGVEQYF

v_gene: TRBV13
j_gene: TRBJ1-1
CDR3aa: CASSHGQGMNTEAFF

v_gene: TRBV27
j_gene: TRBJ1-1
CDR3aa: CASSPSDSMNTEAFF

v_gene: TRBV28
j_gene: TRBJ1-5
CDR3aa: CASRTGSDKPQHF

v_gene: TRBV4-1
j_gene: TRBJ2-3
CDR3aa: CASSQGTGVENTQYF

v_gene: TRBV21-1
j_gene: TRBJ2-3
CDR3aa: CASSPSGTSGSTDTQYF

v_gene: TRBV6-5
j_gene: TRBJ2-7
CDR3aa: CASNVRGNYEQYF

v_gene: TRBV3-1/TRBV3-2
j_gene: TRBJ2-1
CDR3aa: CASSQVPGEQFF

v_gene: TRBV13
j_gene: TRBJ1-2
CDR3aa: CASRGQGVIQNYGYTF

v_gene: TRBV18
j_gene: TRBJ2-1
CDR3aa: CASSLSSNEQFF

v_gene: TRBV7-2
j_gene: TRBJ1-2
CDR3aa: CASSLAPGGPYGYTF

v_gene: TRBV9
j_gene: TRBJ2-1
CDR3aa: CASSRLTDYNEQFF

v_gene: TRBV21-1
j_gene: TRBJ2-5
CDR3aa: CASSKGRGRAKQETQYF

v_gene: TRBV28
j_gene: TRBJ2-7
CDR3aa: CASSWSGTSTYEQYF

v_gene: TRBV7-2
j_gene: TRBJ2-3
CDR3aa: CASSLSGGASTQYF

v_gene: TRBV28
j_gene: TRBJ1-2
CDR3aa: CASSSGQAGGYGYTF

v_gene: TRBV23-1
j_gene: TRBJ2-7
CDR3aa: CASSQSPQRGTGEQYF

v_gene: TRBV11-2
j_gene: TRBJ2-7
CDR3aa: CASSFGAGEVSYEQYF

v_gene: TRBV19
j_gene: TRBJ2-7
CDR3aa: CASSVVAGGPNEQYF

v_gene: TRBV7-6
j_gene: TRBJ2-3
CDR3aa: CASSFTTGVQDTQYF

v_gene: TRBV3-1/TRBV3-2
j_gene: TRBJ2-3
CDR3aa: CASSQGTGASATDTQYF

v_gene: TRBV6-5
j_gene: TRBJ2-2
CDR3aa: CASRSGQATGELFF

v_gene: TRBV18
j_gene: TRBJ1-1
CDR3aa: CASSRDRDIRNTEAFF

v_gene: TRBV6-5
j_gene: TRBJ1-2
CDR3aa: CASRPFQAQNYGYTF

v_gene: TRBV7-2
j_gene: TRBJ2-1
CDR3aa: CASSLRWGVTYNEQFF

v_gene: TRBV7-2
j_gene: TRBJ2-7
CDR3aa: CASSLSERAGAPYEQYF

v_gene: TRBV3-1/TRBV3-2
j_gene: TRBJ2-7
CDR3aa: CASSLTSGNRYEQYF

v_gene: TRBV25-1
j_gene: TRBJ2-7
CDR3aa: CASSEYGGGSYEQYF

v_gene: TRBV3-1/TRBV3-2
j_gene: TRBJ2-1
CDR3aa: CASSQAGTRAYNEQFF

v_gene: TRBV27
j_gene: TRBJ2-1
CDR3aa: CASSFQSGLINEQFF

v_gene: TRBV5-1
j_gene: TRBJ1-2
CDR3aa: CASSSQPGQGTYGYTF

v_gene: TRBV5-1
j_gene: TRBJ1-4
CDR3aa: CASRPAGSGNEKLFF

v_gene: TRBV29-1
j_gene: TRBJ2-7
CDR3aa: CSGGKWTGGTDYEQYF

v_gene: TRBV5-1
j_gene: TRBJ2-3
CDR3aa: CASSLLAGAITDTQYF

v_gene: TRBV24-1
j_gene: TRBJ2-5
CDR3aa: CATSDFGETQYF

v_gene: TRBV6-5
j_gene: TRBJ2-7
CDR3aa: CASINRAGAYEQYF

v_gene: TRBV11-2
j_gene: TRBJ2-3
CDR3aa: CASSLVTSGSTDTQYF

v_gene: TRBV28
j_gene: TRBJ1-3
CDR3aa: CASSYFTGAGGNTIYF